A single sample is the source of the 11 T cell receptor beta chains below, sequenced in a study of T cell responses to AZD1222 COVID-19 vaccine. The table came from immunoSEQ multiplex PCR; TCRdb's copy has only in-frame clones and leaves some out. Among 150,000 to 200,000 clones listed, roughly 90% were seen once. Sequenced here: peripheral blood, sampled on day 0 of AZD1222 vaccination. All receptors come from an adult in good health.

On this clone itself: This sample also contains other DNA sequences that code for the same CDR3. The chain combines TRBV9 with TRBJ2-7; possibly TRBD2 for D (5 bases). V lost 4 bases and J 0 bases, leaving 11 bases between the germline ends. CDR3 length: 14 amino acids. The germline V gene has CDR1 SGDLS and CDR2 YYNGEE. Here the CDR3 reads CASSPMGSSYEQYF. The CDR3 bases are TGTGCCAGCAGCCCAATGGGGAGCTCCTACGAGCAGTACTTC.

This clone was observed once. This chain uses TRBV7-3 with TRBJ2-1; no firm D call. With 5 bases removed from V and 4 bases from J, the gap between germline ends came to 12 bases. The CDR3 runs to 14 residues. Germline lookup yields CDR1 SGHTA and CDR2 FQGTGA. CDR3 protein: CASSLTTYYNEQFF. CDR3 nucleotide sequence: TGTGCCAGCAGCCTCACGACTTATTACAATGAGCAGTTCTTC.

V usage is TRBV29-1 and J usage is TRBJ1-3; no clear D. The CDR3 length is 14 residues. Germline CDR1 and CDR2: SQVTM and ANQGSEA. Trimming stripped 5 bases from V and 1 base from J, with 12 bases between. This CDR3 reads CSVTVARSGNTIYF. Here the CDR3 DNA reads TGCAGCGTTACGGTTGCTCGTTCTGGAAACACCATATATTTT.

This clone was recorded only once. The chain is built from TRBV2 and TRBJ2-7; 10 bases are a match to TRBD1. Germline CDR1 is SNHLY and CDR2 is FYNNEI. Unmatched junction bases numbered 13, after V lost 8 bases and J lost 3 bases. The CDR3 consists of 16 residues. The CDR3 loop reads CASRSRDRGGDYEQYF. CDR3 DNA sequence: TGTGCCAGCCGGTCCCGGGACAGGGGTGGCGACTACGAGCAGTACTTC.

The chain employs TRBV5-1 and TRBJ2-2, with unresolved D. The CDR3 runs to 14 residues. V was pared by 0 bases and J by 3 bases, with 6 bases between. Germline V gene lookup returns CDR1 SGHRS and CDR2 YFSETQ. CDR3 DNA: TGCGCCAGCAGCTTGGCCGAGTACACCGGGGAGCTGTTTTTT. Protein sequence: CASSLAEYTGELFF.

Written as DNA, the CDR3 is TGTGCCAGCAGTTCCGGACGGGGGCAGTTCTTC. It codes for CASSSGRGQFF. The V and J genes are TRBV25-1 and TRBJ2-1; the D gene is possibly TRBD2 (5 bases). Per germline, CDR1 MGHDK and CDR2 SYGVNS. This CDR3 has 11 amino acids. The V end lost 5 bases, the J end lost 12 bases, and 11 bases lay between the germline ends.

The table lists this clone with a count of one. This chain uses TRBV7-2 with TRBJ2-7; 8 bases fit TRBD2. After removal of 8 bases from V and 4 bases from J, the junction contained 10 bases not matched to a gene. Germline V gives CDR1 SGHTA, CDR2 FQGNSA. The CDR3 is made up of 14 amino acids. The CDR3 nucleotides are TGTGCCAGCTCCCCGGGGGGGCGGGCTTACGAGCAGTACTTC. Protein product: CASSPGGRAYEQYF.

The count of this clone is one. This rearrangement joins TRBV20-1 to TRBJ1-2, with TRBD1 as a possible D gene (5 bases). Trimming removed 5 bases at V and 6 bases at J, with 7 bases between. Germline CDR1 and CDR2: DFQATT and SNEGSKA (reference sequence). The CDR3 is 10 residues long. CDR3 nucleotide sequence: TGCAGTGCTGGACAAGATGGCTACACCTTC. As protein: CSAGQDGYTF.

The rearrangement uses TRBV7-3 and TRBJ2-7; 7 nucleotides match TRBD1. Germline V lookup: CDR1 SGHTA, CDR2 FQGTGA. This CDR3 is built from 13 residues. J gave up 4 bases and V 5 bases, and 5 bases lay outside the gene matches. The CDR3 here is CASSPGTVYEQYF. The CDR3 DNA follows: TGTGCCAGCAGCCCCGGGACAGTATACGAGCAGTACTTC.

The rearrangement uses TRBV28 and TRBJ1-2, with 9 bases fitting TRBD1. This CDR3 region has 15 residues. Germline V gene data show CDR1 as MDHEN and CDR2 as SYDVKM. The J segment lost 3 bases and the V segment lost 1 base, leaving 3 bases of the junction unmatched. In nucleotides, the CDR3 is TGTGCCAGCAGTTTATCGACAGGGGGAGACTATGGCTACACCTTC. The encoded protein is CASSLSTGGDYGYTF.

CDR3 DNA: TGTGCCAGCAGCCTCCGGGACAGGGGTCCCTACGAGCAGTACTTC. Translated: CASSLRDRGPYEQYF. The chain uses TRBV13 and TRBJ2-7; TRBD1 matches at 10 bases. V lost 5 bases, J lost 2 bases, and 6 bases stayed unmatched. This CDR3 is built from 15 residues. Germline V CDR1 and CDR2: PRHDT, FYEKMQ (reference sequence).